This entry concerns a single TCR beta chain. Its antigen remains unidentified. This record belongs to a study of shared clonotypes between healthy human individuals. On the study more broadly: Used for every donor were three CD4 naive, three CD4 memory, two CD8 naive and one CD8 memory plate. Findings and limits, study-wide: Clonotypes shared by all four donors outscored non-shared clonotypes in generation probability.

Germline lookup yields CDR1 SGHVS and CDR2 FNYEAQ. V lost 2 bases and J lost 2; bases outside the gene matches: 7. The CDR3 has 17 residues. The method was immunoSEQ multiplex PCR; TCRdb's version includes in-frame clones alone and lacks a portion of them. The repertoire holds 650,000 to 750,000 clones, roughly 78% seen once, with about 1.8% in the top ten. This chain uses TRBV7-6 with TRBJ2-1, with TRBD2 matching over 9 bases. The receptor was isolated from a woman in her 30s in good health. Sequencing input: memory CD4+ T cells sorted from blood. As for subset: CD45RA-negative fraction. The chain's CDR3 is CASSLSHSGSPYNEQFF. CDR3 DNA: TGTGCCAGCAGCTTATCCCATAGCGGGAGCCCCTACAATGAGCAGTTCTTC.